The T cell receptor beta chain under discussion was sequenced for a study of circulating CD8 cells and anti-PD-1 response in melanoma. The V gene lost 5 bases and the J gene lost 7 bases, with 15 bases spanning the gap. Germline V gene lookup returns CDR1 DFQATT and CDR2 SNEGSKA (reference sequence). The CDR3 is 13 residues long. Live CD3+CD8+TCRalphabeta+ cells were sorted into four subsets by PD-1 and/or TIGIT. Using approximately 16 ng of total RNA, TCR libraries were made with the QIAseq Immune Repertoire TCR panel. Each CDR3 protein gets one entry after TCRdb re-called the reads with MiXCR. The sample shows roughly 410 distinct CDR3 sequences, less than 9.5% of them seen only once. This clonotype was counted a few times.

This TCR came from a human donor with melanoma. V usage is TRBV20-1 and J usage is TRBJ2-1; D perhaps matches TRBD1 (6 bases). Sequenced material: CD8+ T cells from PBMCs, taken at baseline or after one month of anti-PD-1 therapy (not recorded which). For the CDR3, the DNA is TGCAGTGCTTCAAGGACAGACAGAAATGAGCAGTTCTTC. Translation gives CSASRTDRNEQFF.